Below are 15 T cell receptor beta chains sequenced from a single sample in a study of Ad26.COV2.S vaccination and SARS-CoV-2 variants. Libraries were prepared by immunoSEQ multiplex PCR; TCRdb keeps only in-frame clonotypes and omits some of them. Of 200,000 to 300,000 clones listed, roughly 88% are singletons. The treatment was: around 19 received Ad26.COV2.S at low or high dose, single or two shots; 5 received placebo; per-sample allocation not given. It was on day 63 after the first vaccine or placebo injection that samples were taken. This material consisted of peripheral blood, taken in a trial of Ad26.COV2.S vaccine versus placebo. The source is a person aged 18-65 years who received the Ad26.COV2.S COVID-19 vaccine or a placebo.

This clone was counted a single time. J is TRBJ2-3 and V is TRBV18; D gene unclear. CDR3 size: 17 residues. CDR1 is KGHSH, CDR2 LQKENI, per germline. V dropped 3 bases and J dropped 0 bases, with 16 bases sitting between them. CDR3 protein: CASSPRAADASTDTQYF. Here the CDR3 DNA reads TGTGCCAGCTCACCTCGGGCGGCGGACGCTAGCACAGATACGCAGTATTTT.

This clone was counted at least ten times. V gene TRBV6-5 combines with J gene TRBJ2-1; D might be TRBD1 (6 bases). Germline loops: CDR1 MNHEY, CDR2 SVGAGI. This CDR3 region has 15 residues. Trimming took off 2 bases at V and 4 bases at J, with 12 bases between the two ends. The CDR3 DNA reads TGTGCCAGCAGTTACGAGGACAGCCGTTACAATGAGCAGTTCTTC. This encodes CASSYEDSRYNEQFF.

V usage is TRBV4-1 and J usage is TRBJ1-1; 7 bases match TRBD1. The germline gives CDR1 MGHRA, CDR2 YSYEKL. CDR3 length equals 14 residues. J was trimmed by 0 bases and V by 4 bases; bases with no gene match: 2. As DNA, the CDR3 is TGCGCCAGCAGCCTGGGACAGATGAACACTGAAGCTTTCTTT. Residues: CASSLGQMNTEAFF.

A word on this clone: Other nucleotide sequences from this sample produce the same CDR3. This chain links TRBV6-5 with TRBJ1-2; unclear D gene. Germline V CDR1 and CDR2: MNHEY, SVGAGI. Between the trimmed V and J ends, which lost 6 bases and 8 bases, there was a span of 7 bases. The CDR3 sequence is 10 residues long. The CDR3 coding sequence is TGTGCCAGCAGCAGAGGGGGCTACACCTTC. Protein sequence: CASSRGGYTF.

DNA for the CDR3: TGTGCCAGCAGTGAAGGGTCCTACGAGCAGTACTTC. Its translation is CASSEGSYEQYF. V and J are TRBV2 and TRBJ2-7, with D unresolved. The CDR3 runs to 12 residues. V was clipped by 1 base and J by 1 base, with 2 bases between them. Germline V gene sequence: CDR1 SNHLY, CDR2 FYNNEI. The full variable domain, completed using reference TRBV2 and TRBJ2-7, is EPEVTQTPSHQVTQMGQEVILRCVPISNHLYFYWYRQILGQKVEFLVSFYNNEISEKSEIFDDQFSVERPDGSNFTLKIRSTKLEDSAMYFCASSEGSYEQYFGPGTRLTVT.

The rearrangement links TRBV28 to TRBJ1-3; TRBD1 agrees at 8 bases. Germline CDR1 and CDR2: MDHEN and SYDVKM. Germline trimming cut 8 bases from V and 4 bases from J; bases unmatched to any gene: 10. The length of the CDR3 is 15 residues. DNA of the CDR3: TGTGCCAGCTCATCAGGGGGCGCGGGAGGAAACACCATATATTTT. Residues: CASSSGGAGGNTIYF.

The chain recombines TRBV6-5 with TRBJ2-5, with 8 bases fitting TRBD1. There are 14 residues in the CDR3. Trimming cost V 6 bases and J 5 bases; bases outside gene matches: 8. CDR1 and CDR2 from the germline V gene are MNHEY and SVGAGI. This CDR3 is CASRNRGLGETQYF. DNA of the CDR3: TGTGCCAGCAGGAACAGGGGGTTAGGGGAGACCCAGTACTTC.

This clone was detected once. This rearrangement joins TRBV27 to TRBJ2-7, with D maybe TRBD2 (5 bases). V gave up 0 bases and J gave up 6 bases, with 15 bases separating them. The CDR3 extends over 15 amino acids. The germline gives CDR1 MNHEY, CDR2 SMNVEV (reference sequence). The CDR3 protein is CASSLSPGVYGEQYF. DNA of the CDR3: TGTGCCAGCAGTTTATCTCCCGGGGTATACGGCGAGCAGTACTTC.

The chain is built from TRBV9 and TRBJ2-2; TRBD2 matches 7 bases. The CDR3 spans 16 residues. Germline trimming cut 0 bases from V and 2 bases from J; bases unmatched to any gene: 4. CDR1 and CDR2 from the germline V gene are SGDLS and YYNGEE. CDR3 protein: CASSVVASGNTGELFF. CDR3 bases: TGTGCCAGCAGCGTAGTTGCTAGCGGTAACACCGGGGAGCTGTTTTTT.

V and J are TRBV7-3 and TRBJ1-2; D perhaps matches TRBD1 (5 bases). V gave up 2 bases and J gave up 8 bases, with 18 bases separating them. CDR3 size: 15 residues. Germline-derived CDR1 and CDR2 are SGHTA and FQGTGA. For the CDR3, the DNA is TGTGCCAGCAGCTTAGGTGGCAGGGAGAGTGAAGGCTACACCTTC. It specifies CASSLGGRESEGYTF.

The rearrangement uses TRBV19 and TRBJ2-3; 9 bases map to TRBD1. The junction had 7 bases not matched to a gene; V was cut back by 5 bases and J by 1 base. The CDR3 spans 16 residues. Germline loops: CDR1 LNHDA, CDR2 SQIVND (reference sequence). CDR3 in amino acids: CASSLTGGSRTDTQYF. The DNA of the CDR3 is TGTGCCAGTAGTCTAACAGGGGGCAGTCGCACAGATACGCAGTATTTT.

The chain employs TRBV27 and TRBJ2-1, with TRBD2 matching over 7 bases. Germline CDR1 MNHEY, CDR2 SMNVEV (reference sequence). The CDR3 totals 17 residues. V gave up 6 bases and J gave up 0 bases; unmatched junction bases: 11. The CDR3 protein is CASSIFSGGSSYNEQFF. The CDR3 DNA follows: TGTGCCAGCAGCATATTCTCGGGCGGGAGCTCCTACAATGAGCAGTTCTTC.

The chain links TRBV19 to TRBJ2-7; 10 nucleotides agree with TRBD1. V dropped 8 bases and J dropped 6; count of bases not matched to a gene: 10. Per germline, CDR1 LNHDA and CDR2 SQIVND (reference sequence). There are 14 residues in the CDR3. This CDR3 is CASGSGTGVAEQYF. The CDR3 DNA reads TGTGCCAGTGGATCCGGGACAGGGGTCGCCGAGCAGTACTTC.

The chain uses TRBV10-1 and TRBJ2-2; no firm D call. Germline CDR1 WNHNN, CDR2 SYGVQD (reference sequence). The V and J ends lost 2 bases and 0 bases respectively, with 1 base between them. This CDR3 has 13 residues. The CDR3 sequence is CASSETNTGELFF. CDR3 sequence (DNA): TGCGCCAGCAGTGAGACGAACACCGGGGAGCTGTTTTTT.

This clone is a singleton in its sample. The J gene is TRBJ2-2, the V gene TRBV5-1; perhaps D is TRBD1 or TRBD2 (6 bases each). Looked up from germline, CDR1 is SGHRS and CDR2 is YFSETQ. The V end was cut by 0 bases, the J end by 4 bases, with 13 bases between. The CDR3 extends over 16 amino acids. CDR3 in DNA: TGCGCCAGCAGCTTGGTTGGTAGGGGGGCCACCGGGGAGCTGTTTTTT. It translates to CASSLVGRGATGELFF. Based on the CDR3 plus reference TRBV5-1 and TRBJ2-2, the full variable domain is KAGVTQTPRYLIKTRGQQVTLSCSPISGHRSVSWYQQTPGQGLQFLFEYFSETQRNKGNFPGRFSGRQFSNSRSEMNVSTLELGDSALYLCASSLVGRGATGELFFGEGSRLTVL.